Given below is one T cell receptor (beta chain) in context. Antigen specificity is unknown. The sample belongs to a study of cytomegalovirus exposure and HLA in healthy donors. Findings of the study overall: Roughly uniform sequencing depth across donors was assumed, possibly incorrectly. Looking again later, the authors saw that most CMV-associated TCR beta chains seemed HLA-restricted. TCR beta sequences numbering under 20,000 were associated with HLA alleles at 0.05 false discovery rate in a later analysis.

The PCR ran on 60 Vbeta and 13 Jbeta primers. TCRdb keeps only in-frame clones here, not all; method: immunoSEQ multiplex PCR. Here the sample spans under 200,000 clones, 80% to 85% being singletons. This sequence was found in a woman aged 18 to 35 in good health and CMV-seronegative. Input material: PBMCs.

The CDR3, as DNA: TGTGCCAGCAGAGAACCTAGGGGGAGCGAGCAGTTCTTC. It encodes CASREPRGSEQFF. The rearrangement links TRBV6-1 to TRBJ2-1; tentatively, D is TRBD1 (6 bases). The CDR3 runs 13 residues. Trimming removed 6 bases at V and 10 bases at J, with 16 bases between. From germline, CDR1 is MNHNS and CDR2 SASEGT.